Below, 13 T cell receptor beta chains from the same sample are listed, as sequenced in a study of naive and memory T cell subsets. Two oligonucleotides, mixed equimolar, formed the beta constant-region primer covering TRBC1 and TRBC2. Nested alpha and beta constant-region primers with the SP2 primer drove four PCR rounds on ligated cDNA. TCRdb called the UMI-ligation and nested PCR reads again in MiXCR, with one record for every CDR3 protein. The sample records about 2,700 distinct CDR3 sequences, around 4.9% being singletons. Sequenced material: CD4+ TEMRA cells from blood. Subset here: effector memory re-expressing CD45RA, CD45RA+ CD27-. All receptors come from a human donor in good health.

Sample share makes this clonotype medium-sized. J is TRBJ1-3 and V is TRBV20-1; no clear D gene. CDR1 and CDR2 from the germline V gene are DFQATT and SNEGSKA (reference sequence). There are 13 residues in the CDR3. V lost 4 bases to trimming and J lost 1 base, with 8 bases between them. CDR3 coding DNA: TGCAGTGCTAAATTGGGTTCTGGAAACACCATATATTTT. Translating gives CSAKLGSGNTIYF.

This clonotype was seen repeatedly, ten times or more. This sequence joins TRBV20-1 and TRBJ2-3; the match to TRBD2 covers 9 bases. Germline loops: CDR1 DFQATT, CDR2 SNEGSKA (reference sequence). The CDR3 runs to 12 residues. CDR3: CTQREAPDTQYF. For the CDR3, the DNA is TGCACTCAGCGGGAGGCTCCAGATACGCAGTATTTT.

This clonotype is deemed medium-sized. The chain recombines TRBV28 with TRBJ1-5; 7 positions match TRBD1. Germline V gene sequence: CDR1 MDHEN, CDR2 SYDVKM. V lost 10 bases and J lost 4; bases outside the gene matches: 7. This CDR3 is built from 13 residues. As DNA, the CDR3 is TGTGCCATCTCCCAGACAGGGAATCAGCCCCAGCATTTT. Translating gives CAISQTGNQPQHF.

The sample holds many counts of this clonotype. This chain joins TRBV28 and TRBJ1-5; D remains ambiguous. V lost 8 bases, J lost 3 bases, and 8 bases lay in between. This CDR3 region has 12 residues. Germline V gene lookup returns CDR1 MDHEN and CDR2 SYDVKM. The DNA for the CDR3 is TGTGCCAGCGCCGTCCTCAATCAGCCCCAGCATTTT. Its translation: CASAVLNQPQHF.

This clonotype was seen many times. The chain recombines TRBV30 with TRBJ1-3; 8 bases are a match to TRBD1. The germline gives CDR1 GTSNPN, CDR2 SVGIG (reference sequence). J was trimmed by 0 bases and V by 2 bases; bases with no gene match: 3. CDR3 length: 15 residues. CDR3 loop: CAWSSGTGSGNTIYF. The CDR3 nucleotides read TGTGCCTGGAGTTCCGGGACAGGCTCTGGAAACACCATATATTTT. The variable domain in full, completed from reference TRBV30 and TRBJ1-3, reads SQTIHQWPATLVQPVGSPLSLECTVEGTSNPNLYWYRQAAGRGLQLLFYSVGIGQISSEVPQNLSASRPQDRQFILSSKKLLLSDSGFYLCAWSSGTGSGNTIYFGEGSWLTVV.

This clonotype was counted at least ten times. J is TRBJ2-1 and V is TRBV6-1; the D gene is possibly TRBD1 (6 bases). Germline CDR1 reads MNHNS; CDR2 reads SASEGT. The CDR3 loop spans 11 amino acids. V was pared by 6 bases and J by 9 bases, with 9 bases between. The CDR3 DNA sequence: TGTGCCAGCAGGGGGGCGGGTGAGCAGTTCTTC. This codes for CASRGAGEQFF.

This clonotype was seen only a few times. The chain employs TRBV11-2 and TRBJ1-2; D possibly corresponds to TRBD1 (6 bases). CDR1 and CDR2 (germline): SGHAT, FQNNGV. This CDR3 is 15 amino acids long. V was trimmed by 1 base and J by 6 bases, leaving 15 bases between them. CDR3 nucleotide sequence: TGTGCCAGCAGCTTAGGCGTAAACAGGGAGCATGGCTACACCTTC. Encoded protein: CASSLGVNREHGYTF.

This clonotype was observed many times. The chain recombines TRBV2 with TRBJ1-4; D may be TRBD1 (6 bases). The germline gives CDR1 SNHLY, CDR2 FYNNEI. CDR3 length: 16 residues. The V end was cut by 6 bases, the J end by 0 bases, with 14 bases between. The CDR3 protein is CASSAGTLPTNEKLFF. The CDR3 coding sequence is TGTGCCAGCAGCGCTGGGACACTCCCAACTAATGAAAAACTGTTTTTT.

In this sample, this clonotype turned up many times. The chain joins TRBV20-1 to TRBJ2-7, with 9 bases lining up with TRBD1. V dropped 5 bases and J dropped 2; count of bases not matched to a gene: 4. The length of the CDR3 is 13 residues. Germline CDR1 reads DFQATT; CDR2 reads SNEGSKA (reference sequence). The CDR3 DNA follows: TGCAGTGCTGTATGGGACAGGGCCTACGAGCAGTACTTC. It is translated as CSAVWDRAYEQYF.

This clonotype was picked up many times. The chain joins TRBV10-3 to TRBJ2-7, with TRBD2 matching over 10 bases. The CDR3 loop spans 14 amino acids. Germline V gene data show CDR1 as ENHRY and CDR2 as SYGVKD. V shed 5 bases and J 2 bases; nucleotides not matched to a gene: 3. CDR3 in DNA: TGTGCCATCAGTTCTAGCGGGAGTACCTACGAGCAGTACTTC. This codes for CAISSSGSTYEQYF.

Ten or more counts support this clonotype. V gene TRBV28 combines with J gene TRBJ2-4; maybe TRBD2 (7 bases). CDR1 is MDHEN and CDR2 is SYDVKM in the germline V gene. Trimming pared 6 bases from V and 6 bases from J, leaving 30 bases between. The CDR3 is 19 residues long. This CDR3 reads CASSWGGGGKGGLGNIQYF. In DNA form, the CDR3 reads TGTGCCAGCAGCTGGGGCGGTGGGGGAAAGGGGGGGTTAGGAAACATTCAGTACTTC.

The table lists this clonotype with a few counts. The chain employs TRBV4-1 and TRBJ1-5; D is undetermined. Between the trimmed V and J ends, which lost 4 bases and 2 bases, there was a span of 15 bases. From germline, CDR1 is MGHRA and CDR2 YSYEKL. CDR3 length equals 16 residues. Written as DNA, the CDR3 is TGCGCCAGCAGCCCGACAAAGGGAAAGGGCAATCAGCCCCAGCATTTT. This gives the protein CASSPTKGKGNQPQHF.

V usage is TRBV29-1 and J usage is TRBJ1-2; a possible D gene is TRBD1 (6 bases). V dropped 6 bases and J dropped 3 bases, with 11 bases sitting between them. Germline CDR1 reads SQVTM; CDR2 reads ANQGSEA. The CDR3 consists of 12 residues. The CDR3 is CSVLGADYGYTF. Here the CDR3 DNA reads TGCAGCGTCCTGGGGGCAGACTATGGCTACACCTTC.